Included here is one TCR beta chain sequence, with context. This sample is drawn from a study of blood T cell repertoires in COVID-19. Unmatched junction bases numbered 4, after V lost 0 bases and J lost 5 bases. The CDR3 covers 16 residues. The germline V gene has CDR1 WSHSY and CDR2 SAAADI. Donors were grouped by their self-reported clinical history. Participants classified as exposed had met a COVID-19 case within 2 weeks before study entry. Clones were read by immunoSEQ multiplex PCR, and TCRdb kept only the in-frame ones, dropping some. The sample holds 250,000 or so clones, around 93% seen once. This clonotype was sampled from a man aged 35 to 55 who had been exposed to COVID-19. Material for sequencing was PBMCs or T cells enriched from blood (not recorded which). This chain uses TRBV10-2 with TRBJ1-5, with TRBD1 identical over 10 bases. CDR3 in DNA: TGCGCCAGCAGTGAGTCATCCGGGACAGGGGATCAGCCCCAGCATTTT. It yields the protein CASSESSGTGDQPQHF.